This is a list of T cell receptor beta chains from one sample in a study of cytomegalovirus exposure and HLA in healthy donors. The repertoire was sequenced with immunoSEQ multiplex PCR; TCRdb's copy has only in-frame clones and lacks some. Of 90,000 or so clones in the sample, approximately 60% were seen once. Sequencing used PBMCs. These receptors were taken from a boy aged 5-17 years in good health and CMV-seropositive. CDR3s leave out the opening cysteine and the closing phenylalanine or tryptophan. Each record gives: J gene, CDR3 length, V gene, CDR3 protein.

>TRBJ1-1|12|TRBV2
ASSWGQRNTEAF
>TRBJ2-3|15|TRBV19
ASSPSFSGDVSDTQY
>TRBJ2-1|15|TRBV19
ASSIRQTGGSYNEQF
>TRBJ2-5|13|TRBV5-1
ASSLVASGGETQY
>TRBJ2-5|13|TRBV19
ASRLRDRGFETQY
>TRBJ1-5|12|TRBV7-9
ASSGRGSNQPQH
>TRBJ2-5|10|TRBV19
ASSTSSGTQY
>TRBJ2-7|12|TRBV29-1
SVEDQDTSYEQY
>TRBJ2-1|14|TRBV5-1
ASSPTSRSSYNEQF
>TRBJ2-5|12|TRBV9
ASSANWGHETQY
>TRBJ1-4|13|TRBV5-8
ASSLVEGLGEKLF
>TRBJ1-2|12|TRBV7-3
ASSPDREGYGYT
>TRBJ1-2|11|TRBV19
ASLSLGQWAYT
>TRBJ2-1|14|TRBV6-5
ASSSSSGGSYNEQF
>TRBJ2-2|13|TRBV29-1
SVELTGGLTGELF
>TRBJ1-1|12|TRBV7-9
ASSPTGDNTEAF
>TRBJ2-3|13|TRBV6-1
ASSGVGLHTDTQY
>TRBJ2-3|12|TRBV14
ASSAGYPGDTQY
>TRBJ1-1|13|TRBV9
ASSVAPDLATEAF
>TRBJ1-4|13|TRBV4-2
ASSQDLLAGEKLF
>TRBJ2-3|12|TRBV5-1
ASNTGRPTDTQY
>TRBJ2-7|12|TRBV14
ASSPVLRAGEQY
>TRBJ1-5|12|TRBV6-5
ASSSTGGGQPQH
>TRBJ2-1|11|TRBV7-3
ASSVGTTNEQF
>TRBJ1-4|12|TRBV9
ASSPGGFNEKLF
>TRBJ1-4|13|TRBV6-5
ASSYSGASNEKLF
>TRBJ2-3|13|TRBV5-1
ASSLSTPSTDTQY
>TRBJ1-1|9|TRBV10-2
ASRGSFEAF
>TRBJ2-3|13|TRBV5-1
ASRDGQGVTDTQY
>TRBJ2-1|11|TRBV28
ASSTETSGRRL
>TRBJ1-2|11|TRBV29-1
SVEGQRHGGYP
>TRBJ2-7|11|TRBV10-3
AISRDKPYEQY
>TRBJ1-4|13|TRBV27
ASSQSRDRGEKLF
>TRBJ1-1|11|TRBV19
ASSDRTNTEAF
>TRBJ1-4|12|TRBV2
ASRERQANEKLF
>TRBJ2-7|9|TRBV20-1
SAPIFQEQY
>TRBJ1-1|10|TRBV7-9
ASSDSSREAF
>TRBJ2-5|13|TRBV7-2
ASSFVSGGGETQY
>TRBJ2-7|14|TRBV4-3
ASSRDGDRGTYEQY
>TRBJ2-7|13|TRBV2
ASSEGGMRSYEQY
>TRBJ2-1|14|TRBV5-1
ASSPQGQGTHNEQF
>TRBJ1-5|11|TRBV18
ASSPREGQPQH
>TRBJ1-1|11|TRBV5-4
ASRRWGGRRAF
>TRBJ1-5|10|TRBV6-5
ASSTRGEPQH
>TRBJ1-2|11|TRBV5-4
ASKQGYGYGYT
>TRBJ1-1|15|TRBV30
AWSDTGIRSGYTEAF
>TRBJ2-5|16|TRBV18
ASSPIRLAGGPQETQY
>TRBJ1-1|13|TRBV6-5
ASSKPQGADTEAF
>TRBJ1-2|11|TRBV7-2
ASSLWTDYGYT
>.|12|TRBV5-1
ASSLTGGPYEQY
>TRBJ2-5|11|TRBV30
AWSVNRAETQY
>TRBJ1-1|11|TRBV2
ASSHDRVAEAF
>TRBJ1-1|11|TRBV2
ATHRGANTEAF
>TRBJ2-7|13|TRBV5-1
ASSSGLARSYEQY
>TRBJ2-7|12|TRBV13
ASSRPGTGAEQY